The 25 T cell receptor beta chains below come from one sample, sequenced in a study of blood T cell repertoires in COVID-19. The repertoire was sequenced with immunoSEQ multiplex PCR; TCRdb's copy has only in-frame clones and lacks some. The table has 250,000 to 350,000 clones, roughly 88% seen once. The sequencing input was PBMCs or T cells enriched from blood (not recorded which). The receptors come from a woman in her thirties who had recovered from COVID-19.

The chain joins TRBV5-6 to TRBJ1-5; D is perhaps TRBD1 (6 bases). V was trimmed by 3 bases and J by 6 bases, leaving 16 bases between them. This CDR3 is 15 amino acids long. Germline lookup yields CDR1 SGHDT and CDR2 YYEEEE. The CDR3 DNA follows: TGTGCCAGCAGCTCCGAAAGAACAGGGTTTCAGCCCCAGCATTTT. Amino acid sequence: CASSSERTGFQPQHF. Combining the CDR3 with reference TRBV5-6 and TRBJ1-5 gives the whole variable domain DAGVTQSPTHLIKTRGQQVTLRCSPKSGHDTVSWYQQALGQGPQFIFQYYEEEERQRGNFPDRFSGHQFPNYSSELNVNALLLGDSALYLCASSSERTGFQPQHFGDGTRLSIL.

The chain joins TRBV6-1 to TRBJ2-7; TRBD1 is a possible D gene (7 bases). The CDR3 extends over 15 amino acids. CDR1 and CDR2 (germline): MNHNS, SASEGT. Trimming shortened V by 3 bases and J by 4 bases, and 16 bases separated the two germline ends. CDR3 loop: CASSEVAGGLYEQYF. The DNA of the CDR3 is TGTGCCAGCAGTGAGGTGGCAGGGGGGTTGTACGAGCAGTACTTC.

The V call is TRBV28, the J call TRBJ1-5; TRBD1 agrees at 7 bases. Trimming at V came to 5 bases and at J to 2 bases, leaving 12 bases not matched to a gene. CDR1 and CDR2 (germline): MDHEN, SYDVKM. The CDR3 sequence is 17 residues long. CDR3 in amino acids: CASSAERQGIRNQPQHF. CDR3 nucleotide sequence: TGTGCCAGCAGTGCGGAGCGACAGGGAATTCGCAATCAGCCCCAGCATTTT.

The chain recombines TRBV18 with TRBJ1-3, with D maybe TRBD1 (5 bases). V was trimmed by 5 bases and J by 0 bases, leaving 17 bases between them. Germline V gene sequence: CDR1 KGHSH, CDR2 LQKENI. This CDR3 has 17 amino acids. The CDR3, as DNA: TGTGCCAGCTCAACCACTCTGGGACTGAACTCTGGAAACACCATATATTTT. It specifies CASSTTLGLNSGNTIYF.

This clone has a single count. This chain joins TRBV19 and TRBJ1-3; 7 positions match TRBD1. Per the germline V gene, CDR1 is LNHDA and CDR2 is SQIVND (reference sequence). V lost 7 bases and J lost 0; bases outside the gene matches: 9. The CDR3 is 16 residues long. In DNA, the CDR3 is TGTGCCAGTAATAGGCCGGGGACAGACTCTGGAAACACCATATATTTT. It specifies CASNRPGTDSGNTIYF.

This chain joins TRBV5-4 and TRBJ2-7, with 9 bases identical to TRBD1. Germline V gene lookup returns CDR1 SGHNT and CDR2 YYREEE (reference sequence). V was pared by 4 bases and J by 5 bases, with 7 bases of the junction left unmatched. The CDR3 sequence is 14 residues long. CDR3 in DNA: TGTGCCAGCAGCGCGGGACAGGGATTGGACGAGCAGTACTTC. Translation: CASSAGQGLDEQYF. Combining the CDR3 with reference TRBV5-4 and TRBJ2-7 gives the whole variable domain ETGVTQSPTHLIKTRGQQVTLRCSSQSGHNTVSWYQQALGQGPQFIFQYYREEENGRGNFPPRFSGLQFPNYSSELNVNALELDDSALYLCASSAGQGLDEQYFGPGTRLTVT.

The V gene is TRBV27, the J gene TRBJ2-5; D might be TRBD2 (6 bases). The ends were cut back, 4 bases at V and 1 base at J, with 16 bases in the middle. The CDR3 loop spans 16 amino acids. Germline values: CDR1 MNHEY, CDR2 SMNVEV (reference sequence). CDR3 sequence reads: CASSSSLAATQETQYF. CDR3 nucleotide sequence: TGTGCCAGCAGTTCCTCACTAGCAGCCACCCAAGAGACCCAGTACTTC.

The chain is built from TRBV10-3 and TRBJ2-7, with D possibly being TRBD1 (5 bases). The germline CDR1 and CDR2 sequences are ENHRY and SYGVKD. The CDR3 spans 12 residues. V gave up 10 bases and J gave up 2 bases, with 12 bases separating them. CDR3 residues: CATADTAYEQYF. The CDR3 bases are TGTGCCACCGCGGACACAGCCTACGAGCAGTACTTC.

The rearrangement joins TRBV27 to TRBJ2-1, with TRBD2 matching 14 bases. CDR3 length: 19 amino acids. Germline trimming cut 6 bases from V and 7 bases from J; bases unmatched to any gene: 17. Germline loops: CDR1 MNHEY, CDR2 SMNVEV (reference sequence). The CDR3 coding sequence is TGTGCCAGCAGCATGATTAGACTAGCGGGGGGGCCAGGTCTGAATGAGCAGTTCTTC. It translates to CASSMIRLAGGPGLNEQFF.

This chain links TRBV6-1 with TRBJ2-3; possibly TRBD2 for D (6 bases). V was clipped by 2 bases and J by 1 base, with 16 bases between them. Germline values: CDR1 MNHNS, CDR2 SASEGT. This CDR3 region has 17 residues. The CDR3 DNA sequence: TGTGCCAGCAGTGAAAATCGGGGGTCGCACGGCACAGATACGCAGTATTTT. Translating it yields CASSENRGSHGTDTQYF.

As concerns this clone: A junction end diverges from the germline sequence, so it may reflect a read error. The genes are TRBV29-1 and TRBJ2-7; D call uncertain. The CDR3 is 14 residues long. Per germline, CDR1 SQVTM and CDR2 ANQGSEA. CDR3 residues: CSVEGRLGSYEQYF. CDR3 sequence (DNA): TGCAGCGTCGAAGGGCGGCTCGGGTCCTACGAGCAGTACTTC.

The chain has TRBV7-9 and TRBJ1-5; D possibly corresponds to TRBD1 (5 bases). The CDR3 spans 14 residues. Germline V CDR1 and CDR2: SEHNR, FQNEAQ (reference sequence). Between the trimmed V and J ends, which lost 5 bases and 1 base, there was a span of 9 bases. CDR3 in DNA: TGTGCCAGCAGCACGACAGCGAGCAATCAGCCCCAGCATTTT. It codes for CASSTTASNQPQHF. Looking up the rest from reference TRBV7-9 and TRBJ1-5 gives the full variable domain: DTGVSQNPRHKITKRGQNVTFRCDPISEHNRLYWYRQTLGQGPEFLTYFQNEAQLEKSRLLSDRFSAERPKGSFSTLEIQRTEQGDSAMYLCASSTTASNQPQHFGDGTRLSIL.

Here the CDR3 DNA reads TGTGCCAGCAGTAACATTCGGACTAGCGGGGGCTACAATGAGCAGTTCTTC. Residues: CASSNIRTSGGYNEQFF. The J gene is TRBJ2-1, the V gene TRBV28, with 13 bases matching TRBD2. This CDR3 is built from 17 residues. Per germline, CDR1 MDHEN and CDR2 SYDVKM. V lost 5 bases and J lost 3; bases outside the gene matches: 7.

The chain employs TRBV25-1 and TRBJ1-6, with a possible D match to TRBD1 (6 bases). CDR3 length: 16 residues. CDR1 MGHDK and CDR2 SYGVNS come from the germline V gene. The ends were cut back, 0 bases at V and 5 bases at J, with 11 bases in the middle. The CDR3 spells CASSEYLQGNNSPLHF. CDR3 DNA: TGTGCCAGCAGTGAATATTTGCAGGGGAATAATTCACCCCTCCACTTT. Using reference TRBV25-1 and TRBJ1-6 for the parts outside the CDR3, the full variable domain is EADIYQTPRYLVIGTGKKITLECSQTMGHDKMYWYQQDPGMELHLIHYSYGVNSTEKGDLSSESTVSRIRTEHFPLTLESARPSHTSQYLCASSEYLQGNNSPLHFGNGTRLTVT.

V is TRBV18 and J is TRBJ2-2; D gene ambiguous. This CDR3 contains 15 residues. Trimming shortened V by 5 bases and J by 0 bases, and 10 bases separated the two germline ends. Germline assignment: CDR1 KGHSH and CDR2 LQKENI. CDR3 in amino acids: CASSSTAANTGELFF. In DNA form, the CDR3 reads TGTGCCAGCTCATCTACAGCCGCGAACACCGGGGAGCTGTTTTTT.

This rearrangement joins TRBV6-2 or TRBV6-3 to TRBJ2-6; tentatively, D is TRBD1 (5 bases). This CDR3 region has 17 residues. CDR1 is MNHEY and CDR2 is SVGEGT in the germline V gene. The germline V and J ends were trimmed by 2 bases and 3 bases, with 14 bases remaining between them. In nucleotides, the CDR3 is TGTGCCAGCAGTTACCTGGCAGGGATTGGTGGGGCCAACGTCCTGACTTTC. Protein sequence: CASSYLAGIGGANVLTF.

The rearrangement uses TRBV5-1 and TRBJ1-1; 9 nucleotides agree with TRBD1. CDR1 SGHRS and CDR2 YFSETQ come from the germline V gene. The CDR3 loop spans 14 amino acids. Unmatched junction bases numbered 4, after V lost 4 bases and J lost 3 bases. The CDR3 is CASSARTGDTEAFF. CDR3 DNA: TGCGCCAGCAGCGCAAGGACAGGGGACACTGAAGCTTTCTTT.

V and J are TRBV19 and TRBJ1-1, with 7 positions matching TRBD1. Per the germline V gene, CDR1 is LNHDA and CDR2 is SQIVND (reference sequence). The CDR3 sequence is 14 residues long. The V and J ends lost 5 bases and 1 base, in that order; junction bases with no gene match: 4. This CDR3 reads CASSVRTGNTEAFF. DNA for the CDR3: TGTGCCAGTAGTGTCAGGACAGGGAACACTGAAGCTTTCTTT. The full variable domain, rest sourced from reference TRBV19 and TRBJ1-1, is DGGITQSPKYLFRKEGQNVTLSCEQNLNHDAMYWYRQDPGQGLRLIYYSQIVNDFQKGDIAEGYSVSREKKESFPLTVTSAQKNPTAFYLCASSVRTGNTEAFFGQGTRLTVV.

V and J are TRBV29-1 and TRBJ2-7; D is possibly TRBD2 (6 bases). Trimming stripped 6 bases from V and 3 bases from J, with 18 bases between. CDR1 and CDR2 (germline): SQVTM, ANQGSEA. The CDR3 sequence is 14 residues long. DNA of the CDR3: TGCAGCGTCCTACAACAGCGGGCAGGCTACGAGCAGTACTTC. Translating gives CSVLQQRAGYEQYF.

This clone was recorded at least ten times. The chain recombines TRBV6-4 with TRBJ2-2; TRBD1 is a possible D gene (5 bases). This CDR3 has 13 amino acids. Germline CDR1 MRHNA, CDR2 SNTAGT. The germline V and J ends were trimmed by 6 bases and 3 bases, with 8 bases remaining between them. DNA for the CDR3: TGTGCCAGCAGCCCGACAGACACCGGGGAGCTGTTTTTT. Translation: CASSPTDTGELFF.

The chain uses TRBV6-5 and TRBJ1-6; D is possibly TRBD1 (6 bases). Germline CDR1 MNHEY, CDR2 SVGAGI. V lost 7 bases and J 6 bases, leaving 13 bases between the germline ends. This CDR3 contains 14 residues. The CDR3, as DNA: TGTGCCAGCACCCCGGCAGGGGTTAATTCACCCCTCCACTTT. This sequence encodes CASTPAGVNSPLHF.

V is TRBV30 and J is TRBJ1-3; the D gene is possibly TRBD1 (5 bases). The CDR3 length is 14 residues. The germline V gene encodes CDR1 GTSNPN and CDR2 SVGIG (reference sequence). The chain's CDR3 is CAIGGADSGNTIYF. DNA of the CDR3: TGTGCTATCGGGGGAGCTGACTCTGGAAACACCATATATTTT.

The chain links TRBV18 to TRBJ2-7; no firm D call. The V end was cut by 2 bases, the J end by 5 bases, with 13 bases between. The germline V gene encodes CDR1 KGHSH and CDR2 LQKENI. The CDR3 runs 14 residues. The CDR3 nucleotides are TGTGCCAGCTCACCAATCATTGACACCAACGAGCAGTACTTC. The encoded protein is CASSPIIDTNEQYF.

This rearrangement joins TRBV2 to TRBJ2-3, with a weak D call TRBD2 (5 bases). This CDR3 has 14 residues. Looked up from germline, CDR1 is SNHLY and CDR2 is FYNNEI. V was shortened by 8 bases and J by 0 bases, with 12 bases between the two germline ends. This CDR3 is CASQDFLSTDTQYF. The DNA for the CDR3 is TGTGCCAGCCAGGACTTCCTAAGCACAGATACGCAGTATTTT.

The genes are TRBV10-3 and TRBJ1-1, with D perhaps TRBD1 (5 bases). The germline V gene has CDR1 ENHRY and CDR2 SYGVKD. The length of the CDR3 is 14 residues. V lost 6 bases to trimming and J lost 1 base, with 12 bases between them. The CDR3 sequence: CAIRTDTGNTEAFF. Written as DNA, the CDR3 is TGTGCCATCAGGACCGACACAGGGAACACTGAAGCTTTCTTT.